This T cell receptor beta chain was recorded in a study of T-cell memory formation after mild COVID-19. Notes on the study in general: Mostly located in CM and EM were contracting CD4+ clones, with contracting CD8+ clones located in EMRA. Second-wave clones with a day 37 peak had unconfirmed SARS-CoV-2 specificity.

The CDR3 length is 12 residues. V lost 3 bases and J 5 bases, leaving 6 bases between the germline ends. TCRdb redid the calling of the 5' RACE reads with MiXCR, one entry per CDR3 protein. The sample lists 550,000 to 600,000 distinct CDR3 sequences, approximately 15% occurring once. On this clonotype itself: Its cognate antigen is unknown.

This receptor was identified in an adult woman who had mild COVID-19 (a few samples of this study predate the infection). Cell type and time point are not known. The V call is TRBV12-3 or TRBV12-4, the J call TRBJ2-3; no clear D. The sample was PBMCs or a T cell subset sorted from them (not recorded which). CDR3 DNA sequence: TGTGCCAGCAGTTTCCGGATAGATACGCAGTATTTT. Encoded protein: CASSFRIDTQYF.